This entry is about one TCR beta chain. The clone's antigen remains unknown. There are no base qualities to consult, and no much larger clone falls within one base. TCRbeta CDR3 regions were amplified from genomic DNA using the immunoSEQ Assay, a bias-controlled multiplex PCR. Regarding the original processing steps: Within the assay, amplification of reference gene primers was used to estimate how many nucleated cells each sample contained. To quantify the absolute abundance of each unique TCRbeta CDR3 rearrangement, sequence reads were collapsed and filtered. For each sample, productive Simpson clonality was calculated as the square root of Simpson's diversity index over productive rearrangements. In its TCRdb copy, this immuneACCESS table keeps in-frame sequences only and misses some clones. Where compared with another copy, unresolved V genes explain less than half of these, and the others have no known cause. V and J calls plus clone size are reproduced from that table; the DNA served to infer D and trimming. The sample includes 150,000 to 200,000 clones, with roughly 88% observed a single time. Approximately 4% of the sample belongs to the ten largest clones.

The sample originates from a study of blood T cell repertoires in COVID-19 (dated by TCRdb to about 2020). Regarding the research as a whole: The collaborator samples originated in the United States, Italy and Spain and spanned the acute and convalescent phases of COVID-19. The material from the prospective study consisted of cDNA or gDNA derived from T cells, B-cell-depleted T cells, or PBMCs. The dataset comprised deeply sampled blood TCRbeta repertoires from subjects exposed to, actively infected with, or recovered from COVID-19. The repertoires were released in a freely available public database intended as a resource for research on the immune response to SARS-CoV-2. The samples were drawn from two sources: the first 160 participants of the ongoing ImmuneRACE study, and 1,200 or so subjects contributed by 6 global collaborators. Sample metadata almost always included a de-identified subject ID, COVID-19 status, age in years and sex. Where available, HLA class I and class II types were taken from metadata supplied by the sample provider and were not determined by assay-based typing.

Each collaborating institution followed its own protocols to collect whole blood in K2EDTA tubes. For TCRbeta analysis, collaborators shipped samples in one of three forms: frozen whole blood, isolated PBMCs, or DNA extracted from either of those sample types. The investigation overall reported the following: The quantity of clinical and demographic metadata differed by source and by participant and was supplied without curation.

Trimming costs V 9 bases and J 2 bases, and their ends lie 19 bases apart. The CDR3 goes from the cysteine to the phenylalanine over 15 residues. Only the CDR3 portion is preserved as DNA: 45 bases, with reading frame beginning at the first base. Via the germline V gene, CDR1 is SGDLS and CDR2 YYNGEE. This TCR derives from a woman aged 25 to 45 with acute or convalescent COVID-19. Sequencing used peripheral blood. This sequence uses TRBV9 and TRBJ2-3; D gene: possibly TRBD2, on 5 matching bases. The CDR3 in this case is CATNLAGGVTDTQYF. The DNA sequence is TGTGCCACCAATTTGGCGGGCGGAGTCACAGATACGCAGTATTTT.